This TCR beta chain comes out of a study of T-cell reconstitution after alpha-beta-depleted transplantation in children. Unique molecular identifiers were used to barcode this TCRbeta library. TCRdb processed the PCR reads anew with MiXCR; each CDR3 protein has one entry. The sample yields approximately 350,000 distinct CDR3 sequences, around 10% seen once. This clonotype has a count of ten or more. The CDR3 covers 12 residues. Trimming took off 9 bases at V and 6 bases at J, with 12 bases between the two ends. The germline gives CDR1 MDHEN, CDR2 SYDVKM. The TCR was taken from a human donor who donated a stem cell graft to a child with acute lymphoblastic leukemia. This material consisted of PBMCs from the stem cell graft donor, taken from the stem cell graft. The rearrangement links TRBV28 to TRBJ2-1; tentatively, D is TRBD1 (5 bases). This CDR3 is CASYSGSNEQFF. The CDR3 DNA reads as TGTGCCAGTTATTCAGGGTCCAATGAGCAGTTCTTC.